The entry below describes one T cell receptor beta chain. These data are taken from a study of blood T cells in healthy people across ages. The V and J ends lost 1 base and 4 bases respectively, with 14 bases between them. The CDR3 loop spans 15 amino acids. In germline, CDR1 is SQVTM, CDR2 ANQGSEA. It was with a sample-barcoded 5' primer and a J-beta primer mix that a second PCR of about 6 to 12 cycles was run. TCRdb reanalysed the 5' RACE reads using MiXCR and keeps one entry per CDR3 protein. Among roughly 830,000 distinct CDR3 sequences listed, less than 80% were seen once. This chain connects TRBV29-1 to TRBJ2-1; a possible D gene is TRBD1 (6 bases). Material: blood. The sequence derives from a man aged 25-40 years in good health. This chain's CDR3 is CSVEGRQGLYNEQFF. CDR3 coding DNA: TGCAGCGTTGAAGGAAGGCAGGGGCTATACAATGAGCAGTTCTTC.